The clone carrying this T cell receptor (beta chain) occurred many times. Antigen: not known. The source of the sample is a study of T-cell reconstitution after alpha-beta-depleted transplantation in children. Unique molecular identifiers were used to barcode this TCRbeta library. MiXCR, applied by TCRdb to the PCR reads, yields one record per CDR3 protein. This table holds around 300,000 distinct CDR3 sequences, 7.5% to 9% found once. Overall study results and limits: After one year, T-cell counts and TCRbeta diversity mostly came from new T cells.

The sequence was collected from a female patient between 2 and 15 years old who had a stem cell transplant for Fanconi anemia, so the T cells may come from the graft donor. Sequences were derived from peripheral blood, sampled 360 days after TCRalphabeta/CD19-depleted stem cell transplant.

CDR3 region: CASSSPTGADTQYF. In DNA form, the CDR3 reads TGTGCCAGCAGTTCCCCGACAGGGGCAGATACGCAGTATTTT. The chain recombines TRBV12-3 or TRBV12-4 with TRBJ2-3, with 8 bases aligning to TRBD1. The V segment lost 4 bases and the J segment 4 bases; nucleotides outside the gene matches: 4. The length of the CDR3 is 14 residues.